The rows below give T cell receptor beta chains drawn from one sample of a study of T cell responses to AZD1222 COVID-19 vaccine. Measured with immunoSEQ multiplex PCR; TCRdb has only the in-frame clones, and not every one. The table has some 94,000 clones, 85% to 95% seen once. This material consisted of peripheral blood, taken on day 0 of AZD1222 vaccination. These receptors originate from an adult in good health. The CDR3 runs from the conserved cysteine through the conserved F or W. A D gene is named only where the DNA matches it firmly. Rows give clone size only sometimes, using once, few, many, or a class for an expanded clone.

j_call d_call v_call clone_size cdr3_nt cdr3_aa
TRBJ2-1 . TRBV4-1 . TGCGCCAGCAGCCACTCCGAATGGGCGGGCAATGAGCAGTTCTTC CASSHSEWAGNEQFF
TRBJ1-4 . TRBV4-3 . TGCGCCAGCGCCGGCGCGAGAGGTGAAAAACTGTTTTTT CASAGARGEKLFF
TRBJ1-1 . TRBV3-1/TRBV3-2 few TGTGCCAGCAGCCCGGGGGGCACTGAAGCTTTCTTT CASSPGGTEAFF
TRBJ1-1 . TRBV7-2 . TGTGCCAGCAGCATTCGGACAGACATGAACACTGAAGCTTTCTTT CASSIRTDMNTEAFF
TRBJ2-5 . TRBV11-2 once TGTGCCAGCAGCTGGGAACGGATGACAGGGAGGGAAGAGACCCAGTACTTC CASSWERMTGREETQYF
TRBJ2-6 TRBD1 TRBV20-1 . TGCAGTGCTAGTCTCGACAGGACAGGGCTCTCTGGGGCCAACGTCCTGACTTTC CSASLDRTGLSGANVLTF
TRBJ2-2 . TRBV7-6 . TGTGCCAGCAGCGTCGGACGGAGGGAACACGGGGAGCTGTTTTTT CASSVGRREHGELFF
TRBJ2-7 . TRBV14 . TGTGCCAGCAGCCAAAGGAACCCCACCTACGAGCAGTACTTC CASSQRNPTYEQYF
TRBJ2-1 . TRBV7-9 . TGTGCCAGCAGTCCGGGATTTGGTCGGGTGGATGAGCAGTTCTTC CASSPGFGRVDEQFF
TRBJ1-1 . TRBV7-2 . TGTGCCAGCAGCACAACAGGGTACCTCACTGAAGCTTTCTTT CASSTTGYLTEAFF